This TCR beta chain was sequenced during a study of OX40 agonist ivuxolimab in advanced cancers. The data were produced by immunoSEQ multiplex PCR, yet TCRdb's version contains in-frame clones alone and is incomplete. The sample has roughly 63,000 clones, 80% to 90% seen once. The CDR3 runs 14 residues. The V and J ends lost 2 bases and 1 base respectively, with 8 bases between them. Looked up from germline, CDR1 is MNHEY and CDR2 is SVGAGI. This clone has more than one count but fewer than ten. Researchers took blood at baseline, on cycle 4 day 1, and on cycle 7 day 1. The receptor comes from an adult with an advanced solid tumor such as melanoma, head and neck, liver or kidney cancer. The chain employs TRBV6-5 and TRBJ1-1, with no clear D. This specimen was CD4+ or CD8+ T cells sorted from blood, taken in a trial of the OX40 agonist ivuxolimab. The CDR3 DNA sequence: TGTGCCAGCAGTTACGTCGATGGGAACACTGAAGCTTTCTTT. Residues: CASSYVDGNTEAFF.